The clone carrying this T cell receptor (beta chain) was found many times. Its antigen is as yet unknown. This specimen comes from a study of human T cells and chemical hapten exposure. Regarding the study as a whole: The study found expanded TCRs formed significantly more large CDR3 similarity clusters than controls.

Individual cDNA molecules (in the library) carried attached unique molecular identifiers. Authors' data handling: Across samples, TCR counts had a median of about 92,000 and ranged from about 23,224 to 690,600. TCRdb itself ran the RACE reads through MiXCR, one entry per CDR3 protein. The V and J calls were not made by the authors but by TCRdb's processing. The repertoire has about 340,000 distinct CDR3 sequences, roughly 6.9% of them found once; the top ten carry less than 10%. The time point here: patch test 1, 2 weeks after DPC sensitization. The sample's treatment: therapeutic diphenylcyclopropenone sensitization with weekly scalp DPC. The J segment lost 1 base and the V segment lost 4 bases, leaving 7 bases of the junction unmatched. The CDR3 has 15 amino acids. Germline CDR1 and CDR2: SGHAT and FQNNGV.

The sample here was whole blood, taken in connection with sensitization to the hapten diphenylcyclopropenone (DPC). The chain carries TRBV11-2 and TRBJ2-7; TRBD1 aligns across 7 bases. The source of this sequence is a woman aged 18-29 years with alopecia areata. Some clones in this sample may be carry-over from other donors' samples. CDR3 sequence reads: CASSSTGAESYEQYF. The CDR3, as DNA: TGTGCCAGCAGCTCCACAGGGGCTGAGTCCTACGAGCAGTACTTC. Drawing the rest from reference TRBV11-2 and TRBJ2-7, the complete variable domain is EAGVAQSPRYKIIEKRQSVAFWCNPISGHATLYWYQQILGQGPKLLIQFQNNGVVDDSQLPKDRFSAERLKGVDSTLKIQPAKLEDSAVYLCASSSTGAESYEQYFGPGTRLTVT.